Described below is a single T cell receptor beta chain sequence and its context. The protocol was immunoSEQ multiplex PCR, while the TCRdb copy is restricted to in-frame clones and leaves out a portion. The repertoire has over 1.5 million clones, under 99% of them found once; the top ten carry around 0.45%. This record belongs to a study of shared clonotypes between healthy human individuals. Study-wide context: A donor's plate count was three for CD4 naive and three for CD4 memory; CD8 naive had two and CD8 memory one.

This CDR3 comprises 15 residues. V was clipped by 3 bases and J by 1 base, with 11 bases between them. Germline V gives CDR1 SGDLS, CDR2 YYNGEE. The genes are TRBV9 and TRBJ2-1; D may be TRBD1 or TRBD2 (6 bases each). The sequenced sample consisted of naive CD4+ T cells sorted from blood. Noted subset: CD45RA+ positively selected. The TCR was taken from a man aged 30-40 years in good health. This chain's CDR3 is CASSEGGVSYNEQFF. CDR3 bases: TGTGCCAGCAGCGAGGGGGGAGTGTCCTACAATGAGCAGTTCTTC.